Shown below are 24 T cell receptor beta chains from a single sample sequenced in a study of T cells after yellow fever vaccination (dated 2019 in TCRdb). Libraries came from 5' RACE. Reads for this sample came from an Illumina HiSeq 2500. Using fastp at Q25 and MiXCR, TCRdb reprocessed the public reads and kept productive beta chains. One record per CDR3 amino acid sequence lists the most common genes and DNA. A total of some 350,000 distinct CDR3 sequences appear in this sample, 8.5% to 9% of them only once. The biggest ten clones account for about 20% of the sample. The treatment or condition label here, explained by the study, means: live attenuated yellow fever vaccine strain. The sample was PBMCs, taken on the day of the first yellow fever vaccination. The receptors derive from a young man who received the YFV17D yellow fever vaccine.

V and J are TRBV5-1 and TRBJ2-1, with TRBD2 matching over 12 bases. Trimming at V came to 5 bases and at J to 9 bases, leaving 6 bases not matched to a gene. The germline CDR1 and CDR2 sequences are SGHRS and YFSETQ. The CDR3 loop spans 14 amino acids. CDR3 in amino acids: CASRSLAGGREQFF. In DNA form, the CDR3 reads TGCGCCAGCAGGTCGCTAGCGGGGGGGCGTGAGCAGTTCTTC.

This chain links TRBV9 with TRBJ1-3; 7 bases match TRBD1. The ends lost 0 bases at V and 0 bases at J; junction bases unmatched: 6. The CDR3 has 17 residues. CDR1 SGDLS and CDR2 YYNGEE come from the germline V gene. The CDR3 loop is CASSVASGGNSGNTIYF. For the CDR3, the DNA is TGTGCCAGCAGCGTAGCCTCAGGGGGAAACTCTGGAAACACCATATATTTT. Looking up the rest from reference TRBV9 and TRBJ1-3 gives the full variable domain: DSGVTQTPKHLITATGQRVTLRCSPRSGDLSVYWYQQSLDQGLQFLIQYYNGEERAKGNILERFSAQQFPDLHSELNLSSLELGDSALYFCASSVASGGNSGNTIYFGEGSWLTVV.

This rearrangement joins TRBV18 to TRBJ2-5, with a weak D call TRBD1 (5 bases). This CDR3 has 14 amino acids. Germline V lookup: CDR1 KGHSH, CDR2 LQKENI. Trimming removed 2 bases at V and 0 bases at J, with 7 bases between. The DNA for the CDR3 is TGTGCCAGCTCACCATCAGGGTACCAAGAGACCCAGTACTTC. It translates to CASSPSGYQETQYF.

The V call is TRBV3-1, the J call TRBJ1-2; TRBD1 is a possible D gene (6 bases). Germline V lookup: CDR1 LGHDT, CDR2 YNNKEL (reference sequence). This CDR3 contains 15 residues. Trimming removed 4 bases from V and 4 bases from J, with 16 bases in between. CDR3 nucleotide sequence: TGTGCCAGCAGCCTTTCCGGGACACAACTCTATGGCTACACCTTC. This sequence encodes CASSLSGTQLYGYTF.

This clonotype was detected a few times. CDR3 sequence reads: CASSIPKGLAGGSGRYEQYV. CDR3 bases: TGTGCCAGTAGTATTCCCAAGGGCCTAGCGGGGGGGTCCGGTAGGTACGAGCAGTACGTC. The chain has TRBV19 and TRBJ2-7; 12 nucleotides match TRBD2. V gave up 3 bases and J gave up 4 bases; unmatched junction bases: 19. There are 20 residues in the CDR3. Germline CDR1 reads LNHDA; CDR2 reads SQIVND (reference sequence).

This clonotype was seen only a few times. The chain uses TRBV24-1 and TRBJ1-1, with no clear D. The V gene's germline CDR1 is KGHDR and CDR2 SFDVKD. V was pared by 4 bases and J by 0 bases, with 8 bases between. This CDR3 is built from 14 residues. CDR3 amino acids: CATSELGMNTEAFF. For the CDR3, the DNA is TGTGCCACCAGTGAACTCGGGATGAACACTGAAGCTTTCTTT.

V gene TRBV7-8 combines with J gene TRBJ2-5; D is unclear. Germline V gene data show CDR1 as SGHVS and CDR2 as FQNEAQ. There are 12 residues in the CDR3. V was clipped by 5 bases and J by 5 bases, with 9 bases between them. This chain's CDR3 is CASSPNPETQYF. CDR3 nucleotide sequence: TGTGCCAGCAGCCCAAATCCGGAGACCCAGTACTTC.

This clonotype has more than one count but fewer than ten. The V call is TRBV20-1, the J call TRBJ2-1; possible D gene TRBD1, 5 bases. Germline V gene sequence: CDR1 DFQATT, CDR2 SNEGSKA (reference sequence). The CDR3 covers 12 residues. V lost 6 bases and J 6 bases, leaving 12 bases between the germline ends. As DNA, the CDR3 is TGCAGTGCGGGGCAGGGTTTCAATGAGCAGTTCTTC. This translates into CSAGQGFNEQFF.

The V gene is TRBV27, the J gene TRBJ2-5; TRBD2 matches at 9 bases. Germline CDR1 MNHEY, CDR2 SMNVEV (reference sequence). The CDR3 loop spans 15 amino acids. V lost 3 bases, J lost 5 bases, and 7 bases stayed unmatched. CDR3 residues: CASSFGQRGAETQYF. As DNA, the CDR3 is TGTGCCAGCAGTTTCGGCCAGCGGGGGGCGGAGACCCAGTACTTC.

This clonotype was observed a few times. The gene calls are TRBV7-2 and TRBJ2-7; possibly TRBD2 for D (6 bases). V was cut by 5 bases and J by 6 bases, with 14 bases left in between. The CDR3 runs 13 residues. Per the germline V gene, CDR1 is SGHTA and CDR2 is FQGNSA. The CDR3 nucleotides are TGTGCCAGCAGCGAGAGGAGCGGGCCCGAGCAGTACTTC. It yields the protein CASSERSGPEQYF.

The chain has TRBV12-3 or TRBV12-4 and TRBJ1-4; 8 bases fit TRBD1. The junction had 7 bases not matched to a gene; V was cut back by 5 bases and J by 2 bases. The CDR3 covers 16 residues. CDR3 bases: TGTGCCAGCAGTCCGGAGACAGGGGCCACTAATGAAAAACTGTTTTTT. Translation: CASSPETGATNEKLFF.

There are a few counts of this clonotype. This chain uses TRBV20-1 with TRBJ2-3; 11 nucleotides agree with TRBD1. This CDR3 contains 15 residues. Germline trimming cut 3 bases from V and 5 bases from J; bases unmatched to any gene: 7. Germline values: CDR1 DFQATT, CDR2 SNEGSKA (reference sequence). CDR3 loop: CSASTRTGGEDTQYF. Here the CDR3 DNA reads TGCAGTGCTAGTACTAGGACAGGGGGCGAAGATACGCAGTATTTT.

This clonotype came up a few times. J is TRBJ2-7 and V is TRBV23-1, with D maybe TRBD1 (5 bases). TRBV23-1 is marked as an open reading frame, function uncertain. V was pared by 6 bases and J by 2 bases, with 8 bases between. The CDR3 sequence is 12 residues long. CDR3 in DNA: TGCGCCAGCAGACCGACAGCCTACGAGCAGTACGTC. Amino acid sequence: CASRPTAYEQYV.

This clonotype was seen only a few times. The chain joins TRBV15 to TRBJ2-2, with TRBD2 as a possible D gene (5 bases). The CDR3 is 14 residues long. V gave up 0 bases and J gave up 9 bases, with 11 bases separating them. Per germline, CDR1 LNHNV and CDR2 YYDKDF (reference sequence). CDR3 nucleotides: TGTGCCACCAGCAGAGATCGGGGAACTAGGGAGCTGTTTTTT. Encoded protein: CATSRDRGTRELFF.

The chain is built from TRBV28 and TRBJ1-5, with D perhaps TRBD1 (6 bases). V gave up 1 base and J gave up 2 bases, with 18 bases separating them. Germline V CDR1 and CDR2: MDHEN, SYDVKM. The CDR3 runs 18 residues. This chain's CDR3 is CASSLSGTSYWGNQPQHF. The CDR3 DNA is TGTGCCAGCAGTTTATCAGGGACATCTTATTGGGGCAATCAGCCCCAGCATTTT.

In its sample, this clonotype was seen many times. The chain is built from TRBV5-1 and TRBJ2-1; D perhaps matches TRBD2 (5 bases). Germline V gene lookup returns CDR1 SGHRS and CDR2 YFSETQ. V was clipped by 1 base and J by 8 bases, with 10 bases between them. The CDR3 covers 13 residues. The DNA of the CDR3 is TGCGCCAGCAGCTTGCCCGCGGGCGATGAGCAGTTCTTC. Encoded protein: CASSLPAGDEQFF.

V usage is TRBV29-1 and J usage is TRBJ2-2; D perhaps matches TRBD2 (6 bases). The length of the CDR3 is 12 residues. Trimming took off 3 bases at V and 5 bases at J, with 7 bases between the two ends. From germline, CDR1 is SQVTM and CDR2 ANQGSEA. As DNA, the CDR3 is TGCAGCGTTGACGGGAGAACCGGGGAGCTGTTTTTT. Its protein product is CSVDGRTGELFF.

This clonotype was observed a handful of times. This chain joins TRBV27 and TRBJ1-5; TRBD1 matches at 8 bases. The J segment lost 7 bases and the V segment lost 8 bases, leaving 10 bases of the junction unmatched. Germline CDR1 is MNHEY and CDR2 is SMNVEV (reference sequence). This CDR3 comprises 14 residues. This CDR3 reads CASGKGQGTQPQHF. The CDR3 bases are TGTGCCAGCGGGAAAGGACAGGGAACCCAGCCCCAGCATTTT.

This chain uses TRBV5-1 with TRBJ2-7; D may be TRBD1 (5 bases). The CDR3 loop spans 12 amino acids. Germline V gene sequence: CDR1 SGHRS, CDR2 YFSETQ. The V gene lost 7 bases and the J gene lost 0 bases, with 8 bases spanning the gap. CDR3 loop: CASGANSYEQYF. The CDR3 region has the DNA TGCGCCAGCGGGGCTAACTCCTACGAGCAGTACTTC.

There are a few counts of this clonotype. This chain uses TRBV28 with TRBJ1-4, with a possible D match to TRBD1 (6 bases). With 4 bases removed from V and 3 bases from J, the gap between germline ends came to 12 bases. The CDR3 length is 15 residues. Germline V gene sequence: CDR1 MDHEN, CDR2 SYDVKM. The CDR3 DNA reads TGTGCCAGCAGTTCCTTCAGGGGTGCTAATGAAAAACTGTTTTTT. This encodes CASSSFRGANEKLFF.

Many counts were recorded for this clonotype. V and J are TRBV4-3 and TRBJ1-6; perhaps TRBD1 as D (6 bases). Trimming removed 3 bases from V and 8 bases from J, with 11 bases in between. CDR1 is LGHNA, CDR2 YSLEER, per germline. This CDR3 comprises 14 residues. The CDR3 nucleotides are TGCGCCAGCAGCCAGGCACCAGGGGATTCACCCCTCCACTTT. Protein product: CASSQAPGDSPLHF.

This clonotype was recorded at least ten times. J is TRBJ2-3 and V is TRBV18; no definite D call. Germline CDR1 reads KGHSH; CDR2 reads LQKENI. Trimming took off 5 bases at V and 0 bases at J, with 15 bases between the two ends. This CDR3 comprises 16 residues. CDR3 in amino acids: CASSTSSASSTDTQYF. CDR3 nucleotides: TGTGCCAGCTCAACCTCTAGTGCCTCTAGCACAGATACGCAGTATTTT.

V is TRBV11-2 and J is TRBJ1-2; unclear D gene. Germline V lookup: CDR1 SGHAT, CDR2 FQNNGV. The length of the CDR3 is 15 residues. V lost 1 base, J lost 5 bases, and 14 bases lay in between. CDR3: CASSLGPLTAYGYTF. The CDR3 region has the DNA TGTGCCAGCAGCTTAGGACCCCTTACGGCTTATGGCTACACCTTC.

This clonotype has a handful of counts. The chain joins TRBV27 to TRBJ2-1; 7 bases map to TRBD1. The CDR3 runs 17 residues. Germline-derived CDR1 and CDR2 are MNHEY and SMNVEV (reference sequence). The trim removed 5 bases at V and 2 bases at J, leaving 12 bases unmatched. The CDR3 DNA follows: TGTGCCAGCAGTCCTTCCCTAGGGACAGCAGCCTACAATGAGCAGTTCTTC. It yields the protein CASSPSLGTAAYNEQFF.